This T cell receptor (beta chain) came from a study of early T cells in non-severe SARS-CoV-2 infection. The study's findings and limits: Sequences matched to VDJdb favored anti-spike CD8 responses, while private and CD4 specificities were missed.

Note on this clonotype: Its antigen is undetermined.

Individual cDNA molecules carried attached unique molecular identifiers. TCRdb used MiXCR to reprocess the 5' RACE reads, holding one entry per CDR3 protein. Among approximately 28,000 distinct CDR3 sequences, 5.1% were seen once, and the ten largest hold less than 4%. Per the germline V gene, CDR1 is SGDLS and CDR2 is YYNGEE. The V end lost 4 bases, the J end lost 10 bases, and 16 bases lay between the germline ends. CDR3 length: 13 residues. Sequenced material: whole blood. The receptor's source is an adult who was a healthcare worker with PCR-confirmed SARS-CoV-2 infection or an uninfected control (not recorded which). The chain carries TRBV9 and TRBJ2-3, with D perhaps TRBD1 or TRBD2 (6 bases each). Written as DNA, the CDR3 is TGTGCCAGCAGCTTTGGCCGGGGGCCGGCGCAGTATTTT. Its protein product is CASSFGRGPAQYF.